These 17 T cell receptor beta chains came from one sample sequenced in a study of cytomegalovirus exposure and HLA in healthy donors. 60 Vbeta and 13 Jbeta primers were used in PCR. The table came from immunoSEQ multiplex PCR; TCRdb's copy has only in-frame clones and leaves some out. The data hold under 200,000 clones, with 82% observed a single time. Sequencing was performed on PBMCs. Receptors were obtained from a man between 50 and 59 years old in good health and CMV-seropositive.

This clone has a handful of counts. The CDR3 is CASRRPGLAGDLQFF. In DNA form, the CDR3 reads TGTGCCAGCAGAAGACCGGGACTAGCGGGGGACTTACAGTTCTTC. The V gene is TRBV28, the J gene TRBJ2-1, with 14 bases that match TRBD2. The V gene's germline CDR1 is MDHEN and CDR2 SYDVKM. J gave up 13 bases and V 6 bases, and 11 bases lay outside the gene matches. The CDR3 loop spans 15 amino acids.

The J gene is TRBJ1-2, the V gene TRBV7-2; D gene unclear. V was shortened by 7 bases and J by 6 bases, with 15 bases between the two germline ends. From germline, CDR1 is SGHTA and CDR2 FQGNSA. CDR3 length: 13 residues. In DNA form, the CDR3 reads TGTGCCAGCACCGTACGGAGGGAGGATGGCTACACCTTC. Protein sequence: CASTVRREDGYTF.

V gene TRBV29-1 combines with J gene TRBJ2-2, with no clear D. Trimming cost V 2 bases and J 1 base, with 14 bases left between them. This CDR3 is built from 16 residues. The germline V gene encodes CDR1 SQVTM and CDR2 ANQGSEA. Here the CDR3 DNA reads TGCAGCGTTGAAATTCCCACTCCCTTGAACACCGGGGAGCTGTTTTTT. As protein: CSVEIPTPLNTGELFF.

This clone was counted a single time. This sequence joins TRBV2 and TRBJ1-2, with 7 bases fitting TRBD1. The V and J ends lost 5 bases and 5 bases, in that order; junction bases with no gene match: 2. Germline CDR1 is SNHLY and CDR2 is FYNNEI. CDR3 size: 12 residues. The CDR3 protein is CASSLQGYGYTF. CDR3 coding DNA: TGTGCCAGCAGTCTACAGGGGTATGGCTACACCTTC.

The chain links TRBV30 to TRBJ1-1, with D uncertain. Germline values: CDR1 GTSNPN, CDR2 SVGIG (reference sequence). The CDR3 has 13 residues. V was cut by 5 bases and J by 0 bases, with 10 bases left in between. The CDR3, as DNA: TGTGCCTGGTTCGAGTCCATGAACACTGAAGCTTTCTTT. As protein: CAWFESMNTEAFF. The full variable domain, in which reference TRBV30 and TRBJ1-1 provide the parts outside the CDR3, is SQTIHQWPATLVQPVGSPLSLECTVEGTSNPNLYWYRQAAGRGLQLLFYSVGIGQISSEVPQNLSASRPQDRQFILSSKKLLLSDSGFYLCAWFESMNTEAFFGQGTRLTVV.

The J gene is TRBJ1-5, the V gene TRBV19; TRBD1 is a possible D gene (6 bases). From germline, CDR1 is LNHDA and CDR2 SQIVND (reference sequence). Between the trimmed V and J ends, which lost 6 bases and 3 bases, there was a span of 12 bases. There are 14 residues in the CDR3. CDR3: CASRDRGPNQPQHF. CDR3 in DNA: TGTGCCAGTAGGGACAGAGGACCCAATCAGCCCCAGCATTTT. Combining the CDR3 with reference TRBV19 and TRBJ1-5 gives the whole variable domain DGGITQSPKYLFRKEGQNVTLSCEQNLNHDAMYWYRQDPGQGLRLIYYSQIVNDFQKGDIAEGYSVSREKKESFPLTVTSAQKNPTAFYLCASRDRGPNQPQHFGDGTRLSIL.

This clone was detected only a few times. The CDR3 nucleotides read TGTGCCAGCAGCACCAAGGACAGGGGCCACGAGCAGTACTTC. The encoded protein is CASSTKDRGHEQYF. The genes are TRBV21-1 and TRBJ2-7; the table's D call, TRBD1, was not checked against the DNA. TRBV21-1 is a recognized pseudogene. This CDR3 contains 14 residues.

The sample holds one count of this clone. The chain joins TRBV12-2 to TRBJ2-5; the table's D call, TRBD2, has no DNA check behind it. TRBV12-2 constitutes a pseudogene. The CDR3 covers 11 residues. CDR3: CARGDSETQYF. The CDR3 nucleotides are TGTGCAAGGGGGGACTCGGAGACCCAGTACTTC.

The genes are TRBV30 and TRBJ2-7; 8 nucleotides line up with TRBD1. With V trimmed by 2 bases and J by 2 bases, 8 bases remained unmatched. Per germline, CDR1 GTSNPN and CDR2 SVGIG (reference sequence). This CDR3 spans 15 amino acids. CDR3 sequence: CAWSLLRGQAYEQYF. CDR3 sequence (DNA): TGTGCCTGGAGTCTTCTAAGGGGACAGGCCTACGAGCAGTACTTC.

The chain has TRBV10-3 and TRBJ1-4; 9 positions agree with TRBD1. Germline values: CDR1 ENHRY, CDR2 SYGVKD. The CDR3 is 15 residues long. After removal of 4 bases from V and 5 bases from J, the junction contained 5 bases not matched to a gene. CDR3 bases: TGTGCCATCAGTGGCTCCGGGACAGGGAATGAAAAACTGTTTTTT. Protein product: CAISGSGTGNEKLFF.

The genes are TRBV7-2 and TRBJ1-1, with 12 bases lining up with TRBD1. The V segment lost 4 bases and the J segment 11 bases; nucleotides outside the gene matches: 14. CDR1 is SGHTA, CDR2 FQGNSA, per germline. CDR3 length: 16 amino acids. CDR3 nucleotides: TGTGCCAGCAGCTCCTCCGGGACAGGGGGCCAAAGGGGGGCTTTCTTT. It specifies CASSSSGTGGQRGAFF.

The chain combines TRBV9 with TRBJ2-1, with D tentatively TRBD2 (6 bases). This CDR3 is built from 16 residues. Germline loops: CDR1 SGDLS, CDR2 YYNGEE. Trimming removed 1 base at V and 0 bases at J, with 11 bases between. CDR3 loop: CASSVMGGASYNEQFF. CDR3 nucleotide sequence: TGTGCCAGCAGCGTAATGGGCGGGGCCTCCTACAATGAGCAGTTCTTC.

The chain employs TRBV19 and TRBJ2-3; 7 bases align to TRBD2. This CDR3 contains 16 residues. V dropped 7 bases and J dropped 2; count of bases not matched to a gene: 12. In germline, CDR1 is LNHDA, CDR2 SQIVND (reference sequence). The CDR3 DNA follows: TGTGCCAGTACCCGGGGGTCTAGCGGCTCCACAGATACGCAGTATTTT. Its protein product is CASTRGSSGSTDTQYF.

The chain combines TRBV4-1 with TRBJ1-2, with D tentatively TRBD1 (5 bases). Trimming left V 0 bases short and J 6 bases short, with 11 bases between. This CDR3 has 14 residues. CDR1 and CDR2 (germline): MGHRA, YSYEKL. CDR3 sequence: CASSQDNGGDGYTF. The CDR3 bases are TGCGCCAGCAGCCAAGATAATGGGGGGGATGGCTACACCTTC.

The sample holds a few counts of this clone. This rearrangement joins TRBV7-9 to TRBJ2-4; TRBD1 agrees at 9 bases. With V trimmed by 3 bases and J by 7 bases, 10 bases remained unmatched. The CDR3 totals 16 residues. Germline CDR1 is SEHNR and CDR2 is FQNEAQ (reference sequence). DNA for the CDR3: TGTGCCAGCAGCTTCGGGACAGGGATTTCCTCGAACATTCAGTACTTC. Protein: CASSFGTGISSNIQYF.

V is TRBV29-1 and J is TRBJ2-5; D perhaps matches TRBD2 (5 bases). The CDR3 covers 14 residues. Germline-derived CDR1 and CDR2 are SQVTM and ANQGSEA. The V and J ends lost 6 bases and 1 base respectively, with 15 bases between them. The CDR3 DNA follows: TGCAGCGTCTCAGGAGCAAGCGGCCAAGAGACCCAGTACTTC. It specifies CSVSGASGQETQYF. The whole variable domain, remainder taken from reference TRBV29-1 and TRBJ2-5, is SAVISQKPSRDICQRGTSLTIQCQVDSQVTMMFWYRQQPGQSLTLIATANQGSEATYESGFVIDKFPISRPNLTFSTLTVSNMSPEDSSIYLCSVSGASGQETQYFGPGTRLLVL.

The chain carries TRBV28 and TRBJ1-4; D ambiguous. With 6 bases removed from V and 3 bases from J, the gap between germline ends came to 11 bases. The CDR3 has 14 residues. The germline CDR1 and CDR2 sequences are MDHEN and SYDVKM. The CDR3 is CASSAVGANEKLFF. The CDR3 DNA is TGTGCCAGCAGCGCGGTGGGAGCTAATGAAAAACTGTTTTTT.